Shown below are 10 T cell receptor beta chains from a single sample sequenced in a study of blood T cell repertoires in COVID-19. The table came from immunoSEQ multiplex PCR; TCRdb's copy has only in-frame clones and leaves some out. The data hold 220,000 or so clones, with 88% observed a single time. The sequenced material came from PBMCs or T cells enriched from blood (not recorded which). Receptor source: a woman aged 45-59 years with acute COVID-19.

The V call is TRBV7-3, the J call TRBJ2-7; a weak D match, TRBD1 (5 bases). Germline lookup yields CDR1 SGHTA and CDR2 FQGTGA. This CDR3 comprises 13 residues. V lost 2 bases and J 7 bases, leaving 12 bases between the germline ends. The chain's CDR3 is CASSLYNSGEQYF. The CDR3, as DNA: TGTGCCAGCAGCTTATACAACTCAGGGGAGCAGTACTTC. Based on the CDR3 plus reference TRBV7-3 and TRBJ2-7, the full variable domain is GAGVSQTPSNKVTEKGKYVELRCDPISGHTALYWYRQSLGQGPEFLIYFQGTGAADDSGLPNDRFFAVRPEGSVSTLKIQRTERGDSAVYLCASSLYNSGEQYFGPGTRLTVT.

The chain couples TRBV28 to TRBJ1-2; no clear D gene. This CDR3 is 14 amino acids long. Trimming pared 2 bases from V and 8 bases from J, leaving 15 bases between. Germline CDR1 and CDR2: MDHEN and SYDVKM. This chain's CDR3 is CASSLTGVSLGYTF. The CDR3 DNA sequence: TGTGCCAGCAGTTTAACCGGGGTCTCTTTAGGCTACACCTTC.

In nucleotides, the CDR3 is TGTGCCAGCAGCCCCTTTACAGGGACGGTTGAAAAACTGTTTTTT. It encodes CASSPFTGTVEKLFF. The gene calls are TRBV9 and TRBJ1-4, with D maybe TRBD1 (6 bases). V was shortened by 4 bases and J by 7 bases, with 17 bases between the two germline ends. Germline V gene sequence: CDR1 SGDLS, CDR2 YYNGEE. CDR3 length: 15 residues.

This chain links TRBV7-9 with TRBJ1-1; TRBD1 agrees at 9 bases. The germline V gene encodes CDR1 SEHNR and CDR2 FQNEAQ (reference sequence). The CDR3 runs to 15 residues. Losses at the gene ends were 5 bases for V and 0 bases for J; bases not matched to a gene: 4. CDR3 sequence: CASSPGQGLNTEAFF. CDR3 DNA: TGTGCCAGCAGCCCCGGACAGGGGTTGAACACTGAAGCTTTCTTT.

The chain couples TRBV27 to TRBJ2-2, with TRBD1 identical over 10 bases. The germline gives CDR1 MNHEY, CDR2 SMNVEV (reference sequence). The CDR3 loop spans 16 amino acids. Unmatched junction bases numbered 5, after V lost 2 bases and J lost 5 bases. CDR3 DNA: TGTGCCAGCAGTTTAGTGGGGACAGGGGTGACCGGGGAGCTGTTTTTT. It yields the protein CASSLVGTGVTGELFF.

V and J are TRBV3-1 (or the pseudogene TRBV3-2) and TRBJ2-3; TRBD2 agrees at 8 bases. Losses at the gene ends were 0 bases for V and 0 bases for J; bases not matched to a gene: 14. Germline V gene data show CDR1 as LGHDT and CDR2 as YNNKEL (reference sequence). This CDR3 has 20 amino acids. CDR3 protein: CASSQEKSAGGHTSTDTQYF. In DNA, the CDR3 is TGTGCCAGCAGCCAAGAGAAATCGGCGGGAGGTCACACTAGCACAGATACGCAGTATTTT.

Written as DNA, the CDR3 is TGTGCCAGCAGCTTAGGGTTGGGGGGTGTGTGGGAGCAGTTCTTC. Translation: CASSLGLGGVWEQFF. This rearrangement joins TRBV13 to TRBJ2-1, with D tentatively TRBD2 (6 bases). V was cut by 0 bases and J by 10 bases, with 16 bases left in between. From germline, CDR1 is PRHDT and CDR2 FYEKMQ (reference sequence). The CDR3 sequence is 15 residues long.

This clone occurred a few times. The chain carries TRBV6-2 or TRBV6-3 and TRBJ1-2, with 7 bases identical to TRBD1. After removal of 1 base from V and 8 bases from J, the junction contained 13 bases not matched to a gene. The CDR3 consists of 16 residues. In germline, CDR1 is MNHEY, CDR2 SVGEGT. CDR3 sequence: CASSYYILGGQSGYTF. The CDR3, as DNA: TGTGCCAGCAGTTACTATATCTTAGGGGGACAGAGCGGCTACACCTTC.

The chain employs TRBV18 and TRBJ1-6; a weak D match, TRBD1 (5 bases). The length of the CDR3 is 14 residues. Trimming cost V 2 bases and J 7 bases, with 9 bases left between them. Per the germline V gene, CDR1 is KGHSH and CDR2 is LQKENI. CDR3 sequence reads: CASSPNRRNSPLHF. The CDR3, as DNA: TGTGCCAGCTCACCAAACAGGCGGAATTCACCCCTCCACTTT.

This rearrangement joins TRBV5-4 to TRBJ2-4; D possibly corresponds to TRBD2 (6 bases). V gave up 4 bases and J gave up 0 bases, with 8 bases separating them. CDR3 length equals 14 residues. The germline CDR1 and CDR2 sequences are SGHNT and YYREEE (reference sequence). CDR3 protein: CASSQAGAKNIQYF. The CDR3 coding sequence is TGTGCCAGCAGCCAAGCGGGAGCCAAAAACATTCAGTACTTC. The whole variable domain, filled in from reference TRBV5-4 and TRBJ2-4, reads ETGVTQSPTHLIKTRGQQVTLRCSSQSGHNTVSWYQQALGQGPQFIFQYYREEENGRGNFPPRFSGLQFPNYSSELNVNALELDDSALYLCASSQAGAKNIQYFGAGTRLSVL.